What follows is one T cell receptor beta chain and its context. TCRdb reprocessed the 5' RACE reads and keeps a single row for each CDR3 protein, giving no DNA. This listing includes about 210,000 distinct CDR3 sequences. The sample originates from a study of monozygotic twins with inflammatory bowel disease. This CDR3 contains 17 residues. The germline CDR1 and CDR2 sequences are SGHAT and FQNNGV. The sequenced sample was blood. The chain has TRBV11-2 and TRBJ2-3. This receptor was obtained from a human donor with ulcerative colitis or Crohn's disease, or a healthy co-twin of an affected twin (not recorded which). This chain's CDR3 is CASSFHVDGTSTDTQYF.